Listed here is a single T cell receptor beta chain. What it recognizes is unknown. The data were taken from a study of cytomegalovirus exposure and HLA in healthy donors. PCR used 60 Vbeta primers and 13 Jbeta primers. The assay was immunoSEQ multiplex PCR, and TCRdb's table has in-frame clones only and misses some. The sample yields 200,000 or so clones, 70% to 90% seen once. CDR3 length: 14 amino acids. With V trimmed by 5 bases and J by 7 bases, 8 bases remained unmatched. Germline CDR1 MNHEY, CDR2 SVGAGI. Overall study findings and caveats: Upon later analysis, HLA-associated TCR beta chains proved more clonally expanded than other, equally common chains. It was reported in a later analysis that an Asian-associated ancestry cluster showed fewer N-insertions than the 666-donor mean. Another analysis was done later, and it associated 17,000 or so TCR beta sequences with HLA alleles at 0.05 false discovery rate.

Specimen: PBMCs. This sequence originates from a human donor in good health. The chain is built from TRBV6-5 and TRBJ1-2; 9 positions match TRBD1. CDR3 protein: CASSLRDRVSGYTF. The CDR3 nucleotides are TGTGCCAGCAGTCTACGGGACAGGGTCTCTGGCTACACCTTC.